These 26 T cell receptor beta chains were all obtained from the same sample, sequenced in a study of CD8+ T cells in alopecia areata. Sequencing relied on a cDNA template that was reverse transcribed from extracted RNA. Clones were sequenced by immunoSEQ multiplex PCR, and TCRdb holds only the in-frame ones, with some missing. The sample contains around 180,000 clones, around three fifths of which appear only once. Treatment noted: oral pan-JAK inhibitor, 5-10 mg twice daily. The specimen was CD4+ T cells sorted from blood, collected at week 24, from a patient treated with tofacitinib. Every receptor here comes from a human donor with alopecia areata.

The genes are TRBV29-1 and TRBJ1-2; TRBD1 is a possible D gene (5 bases). Germline loops: CDR1 SQVTM, CDR2 ANQGSEA. This CDR3 has 13 residues. V lost 1 base and J 3 bases, leaving 9 bases between the germline ends. CDR3 sequence reads: CSVEVAGHYGYTF. CDR3 coding DNA: TGCAGCGTTGAAGTGGCAGGGCACTATGGCTACACCTTC. Complete variable domain (other parts from reference TRBV29-1 and TRBJ1-2): SAVISQKPSRDICQRGTSLTIQCQVDSQVTMMFWYRQQPGQSLTLIATANQGSEATYESGFVIDKFPISRPNLTFSTLTVSNMSPEDSSIYLCSVEVAGHYGYTFGSGTRLTVV.

This rearrangement joins TRBV30 to TRBJ1-1; possibly TRBD1 for D (5 bases). V gave up 7 bases and J gave up 1 base, with 13 bases separating them. The CDR3 runs 13 residues. Germline lookup yields CDR1 GTSNPN and CDR2 SVGIG (reference sequence). As DNA, the CDR3 is TGTGCCTTACTTGGACAAACGAACACTGAAGCTTTCTTT. Its protein is CALLGQTNTEAFF.

The V call is TRBV15, the J call TRBJ2-2, with D uncertain. The V gene's germline CDR1 is LNHNV and CDR2 YYDKDF (reference sequence). The CDR3 has 13 amino acids. The V gene lost 4 bases and the J gene lost 1 base, with 4 bases spanning the gap. As DNA, the CDR3 is TGTGCCACCAGCATTGGGAACACCGGGGAGCTGTTTTTT. Its translation: CATSIGNTGELFF.

In its sample, this clone was seen once. The V call is TRBV7-2, the J call TRBJ1-2, with D possibly matching TRBD1 (6 bases). The CDR3 loop spans 15 amino acids. Germline V lookup: CDR1 SGHTA, CDR2 FQGNSA. Deletions cut 4 bases from V and 3 bases from J, with 15 bases between. The CDR3 reads CASSSVSTGDYGYTF. CDR3 in DNA: TGTGCCAGCAGCTCAGTATCGACAGGTGACTATGGCTACACCTTC.

In its sample, this clone was seen once. A junction boundary mismatches the germline segment, possibly from a read error. V is TRBV5-6 and J is TRBJ2-4; D assignment may be TRBD1 or TRBD2 (5 bases each). This CDR3 is built from 13 residues. Germline V gives CDR1 SGHDT, CDR2 YYEEEE. CDR3 residues: CASSLGTGTAPSF. DNA for the CDR3: TGTGCCAGCAGCTTGGGGACTGGGACCGCCCCGTCCTTC.

This chain connects TRBV2 to TRBJ2-6; 10 bases are shared with TRBD1. CDR1 is SNHLY, CDR2 FYNNEI, per germline. The CDR3 contains 17 residues. Trimming cost V 6 bases and J 2 bases; bases outside gene matches: 7. The CDR3 sequence is CASRGDRGIPGANVLTF. The CDR3 DNA follows: TGTGCCAGCAGGGGGGACAGGGGAATCCCTGGGGCCAACGTCCTGACTTTC. Using reference TRBV2 and TRBJ2-6 for the parts outside the CDR3, the full variable domain is EPEVTQTPSHQVTQMGQEVILRCVPISNHLYFYWYRQILGQKVEFLVSFYNNEISEKSEIFDDQFSVERPDGSNFTLKIRSTKLEDSAMYFCASRGDRGIPGANVLTFGAGSRLTVL.

This chain links TRBV5-1 with TRBJ1-1, with TRBD1 identical over 7 bases. Germline CDR1 is SGHRS and CDR2 is YFSETQ. J lost 9 bases, V lost 4 bases, and 9 bases had no gene match. This CDR3 has 13 residues. This CDR3 is CASSRGEGAQAFF. The CDR3 nucleotides read TGCGCCAGCAGCCGTGGCGAGGGGGCGCAAGCTTTCTTT.

Only one count was recorded for this clone. The chain combines TRBV6-5 with TRBJ1-6; D not certain. Germline CDR1 MNHEY, CDR2 SVGAGI. CDR3 size: 12 residues. The V end lost 5 bases, the J end lost 7 bases, and 6 bases lay between the germline ends. CDR3 sequence (DNA): TGTGCCAGCAGTCCACAGAATTCACCCCTCCACTTT. Its translation is CASSPQNSPLHF.

The V gene is TRBV29-1, the J gene TRBJ2-7; 8 nucleotides line up with TRBD1. CDR3 size: 12 residues. CDR1 and CDR2 (germline): SQVTM, ANQGSEA. V trimming: 5 bases; J trimming: 4 bases; junction bases outside the gene matches: 4. The CDR3: CSVIGTGYEQYF. CDR3 nucleotides: TGCAGCGTTATCGGGACAGGATACGAGCAGTACTTC.

V gene TRBV25-1 combines with J gene TRBJ1-2; TRBD1 might be the D (5 bases). The length of the CDR3 is 13 residues. Germline CDR1 reads MGHDK; CDR2 reads SYGVNS. Trimming stripped 6 bases from V and 8 bases from J, with 16 bases between. The CDR3 sequence is CASRDWKGKGYTF. CDR3 DNA: TGTGCCAGCAGAGACTGGAAGGGGAAAGGCTACACCTTC.

V gene TRBV13 combines with J gene TRBJ1-2; D is undetermined. The CDR3 has 13 residues. V was cut by 0 bases and J by 8 bases, with 10 bases left in between. Germline CDR1 is PRHDT and CDR2 is FYEKMQ (reference sequence). CDR3 in amino acids: CASSLGERYGYTF. The CDR3, as DNA: TGTGCCAGCAGCTTAGGAGAGAGGTACGGCTACACCTTC. The variable domain in full, completed from reference TRBV13 and TRBJ1-2, reads AAGVIQSPRHLIKEKRETATLKCYPIPRHDTVYWYQQGPGQDPQFLISFYEKMQSDKGSIPDRFSAQQFSDYHSELNMSSLELGDSALYFCASSLGERYGYTFGSGTRLTVV.

This chain uses TRBV29-1 with TRBJ1-5, with D perhaps matching TRBD1 (6 bases). With 4 bases removed from V and 5 bases from J, the gap between germline ends came to 12 bases. The CDR3 extends over 13 amino acids. Germline assignment: CDR1 SQVTM and CDR2 ANQGSEA. The CDR3 bases are TGCAGCGTTGCGGGAGGGGGGGATCAGCCCCAGCATTTT. This translates into CSVAGGGDQPQHF.

The rearrangement links TRBV30 to TRBJ1-5; D unresolved. Trimming took off 1 base at V and 2 bases at J, with 6 bases between the two ends. This CDR3 has 13 residues. Germline V gene data show CDR1 as GTSNPN and CDR2 as SVGIG (reference sequence). The CDR3 region is CAWSGGGNQPQHF. The CDR3, as DNA: TGTGCCTGGAGTGGGGGAGGCAATCAGCCCCAGCATTTT.

The count of this clone is one. The chain employs TRBV29-1 and TRBJ1-1, with no clear D. In germline, CDR1 is SQVTM, CDR2 ANQGSEA. There are 12 residues in the CDR3. The ends were cut back, 6 bases at V and 8 bases at J, with 16 bases in the middle. CDR3 loop: CSVQKSIGEAFF. The CDR3 nucleotides read TGCAGCGTCCAAAAGAGCATCGGGGAAGCTTTCTTT.

This chain connects TRBV5-6 to TRBJ2-7, with 9 bases fitting TRBD1. J gave up 1 base and V 5 bases, and 4 bases lay outside the gene matches. Germline V gene sequence: CDR1 SGHDT, CDR2 YYEEEE. The CDR3 covers 14 residues. CDR3 nucleotide sequence: TGTGCCAGCAGTGGACAGGGGAATTCCTACGAGCAGTACTTC. Its protein is CASSGQGNSYEQYF.

The rearrangement uses TRBV30 and TRBJ1-5; TRBD1 matches at 7 bases. This CDR3 has 14 residues. The ends lost 0 bases at V and 4 bases at J; junction bases unmatched: 3. Germline assignment: CDR1 GTSNPN and CDR2 SVGIG (reference sequence). The CDR3: CAWSVGTANQPQHF. For the CDR3, the DNA is TGTGCCTGGAGTGTTGGGACAGCGAATCAGCCCCAGCATTTT.

The gene calls are TRBV2 and TRBJ1-4; D uncertain. Germline V gives CDR1 SNHLY, CDR2 FYNNEI. The CDR3 contains 12 residues. V lost 2 bases and J lost 14, with 12 bases in between. The CDR3 loop is CASSEQVPKLFF. Written as DNA, the CDR3 is TGTGCCAGCAGTGAACAGGTCCCGAAGCTGTTTTTT.

This clone has just a few counts. This chain joins TRBV14 and TRBJ1-1; D not resolved. From germline, CDR1 is SGHDN and CDR2 FVKESK. This CDR3 comprises 13 residues. Trimming removed 4 bases from V and 0 bases from J, with 6 bases in between. CDR3 coding DNA: TGTGCCAGCAGCCTTTCTATGAACACTGAAGCTTTCTTT. It is translated as CASSLSMNTEAFF.

The chain combines TRBV29-1 with TRBJ2-7, with 7 bases identical to TRBD2. Germline assignment: CDR1 SQVTM and CDR2 ANQGSEA. This CDR3 comprises 13 residues. With 6 bases clipped from V and 6 bases from J, the junction kept 11 bases outside the gene matches. CDR3 bases: TGCAGCGTAGCGGGACTTATGGCTGGCGAGCAGTACTTC. Translated: CSVAGLMAGEQYF.

The V call is TRBV7-2, the J call TRBJ1-1; D is possibly TRBD1 (5 bases). V was pared by 3 bases and J by 7 bases, with 15 bases between. CDR1 and CDR2 (germline): SGHTA, FQGNSA. The CDR3 runs 14 residues. In nucleotides, the CDR3 is TGTGCCAGCAGCTTCAGGGTAGCAACTAATGAAGCTTTCTTT. Its translation: CASSFRVATNEAFF.

This clone was counted a few times. V gene TRBV5-6 combines with J gene TRBJ1-1; D ambiguous. The CDR3 covers 14 residues. Trimming left V 4 bases short and J 0 bases short, with 10 bases between. CDR1 is SGHDT, CDR2 YYEEEE, per germline. In DNA form, the CDR3 reads TGTGCCAGCAGCCTACAAAGACTGAACACTGAAGCTTTCTTT. Protein product: CASSLQRLNTEAFF.

V and J are TRBV15 and TRBJ2-7; D remains ambiguous. The CDR3 totals 12 residues. Germline CDR1 and CDR2: LNHNV and YYDKDF (reference sequence). Between the trimmed V and J ends, which lost 8 bases and 4 bases, there was a span of 12 bases. The CDR3 region is CATASLGYEQYF. CDR3 DNA sequence: TGTGCCACCGCTTCGCTGGGATACGAGCAGTACTTC.

The rearrangement links TRBV15 to TRBJ1-2, with D maybe TRBD1 (6 bases). Germline V gene data show CDR1 as LNHNV and CDR2 as YYDKDF (reference sequence). Trimming left V 5 bases short and J 3 bases short, with 16 bases between. The CDR3 totals 15 residues. The CDR3 region has the DNA TGTGCCACCAGCCCTACAGCAGGGGTGGACTATGGCTACACCTTC. It specifies CATSPTAGVDYGYTF.

The J gene is TRBJ2-3, the V gene TRBV7-2, with 10 nucleotides matching TRBD2. Germline V gene data show CDR1 as SGHTA and CDR2 as FQGNSA. Trimming cost V 5 bases and J 2 bases; bases outside gene matches: 7. The CDR3 contains 16 residues. The CDR3 sequence: CASSPQAGGLTDTQYF. The CDR3 nucleotides are TGTGCCAGCAGCCCTCAAGCGGGGGGGCTCACAGATACGCAGTATTTT.

A note on this clone: This may stem from a read error, because a much larger clone lies one nucleotide away. The sample carries other DNA sequences with the same CDR3. The V and J genes are TRBV5-1 and TRBJ2-1; weak D call: TRBD1 (5 bases). CDR3 length equals 12 residues. Trimming pared 1 base from V and 6 bases from J, leaving 5 bases between. Germline assignment: CDR1 SGHRS and CDR2 YFSETQ. The CDR3: CASSLQGNEQFF. As DNA, the CDR3 is TGCGCCAGCAGCTTGCAGGGCAATGAGCAGTTCTTC. Full variable domain (missing parts from reference TRBV5-1 and TRBJ2-1): KAGVTQTPRYLIKTRGQQVTLSCSPISGHRSVSWYQQTPGQGLQFLFEYFSETQRNKGNFPGRFSGRQFSNSRSEMNVSTLELGDSALYLCASSLQGNEQFFGPGTRLTVL.

The CDR3 reads CATTRELQETQYF. In nucleotides, the CDR3 is TGTGCCACGACGAGAGAACTTCAAGAGACCCAGTACTTC. This chain uses TRBV6-1 with TRBJ2-5; D remains ambiguous. Germline V lookup: CDR1 MNHNS, CDR2 SASEGT. The CDR3 runs 13 residues. V dropped 10 bases and J dropped 2 bases, with 14 bases sitting between them.